The rows below give T cell receptor beta chains drawn from one sample of a study of CD8 T cells in Susac syndrome. In TCRdb, the immunoSEQ multiplex PCR reads were re-called with MiXCR into one record per CDR3 protein. Of more than 100,000 distinct CDR3 sequences in the sample, 96% were seen once. Material: CD4+ T cells from PBMCs. Receptors were obtained from a human donor with Susac syndrome. Each CDR3 is given with its conserved first and last residue. Each record gives: clone size, D gene, J gene, V gene, CDR3 DNA, CDR3 protein. The D gene is left open where the match is weak. Clone size, where shown, is once, few, many, or a class for clones that have expanded.

>NA|TRBD2|TRBJ2-1|TRBV19
TGTGCCAGTAGTCGACTAGCAAAGTACAATGAGCAGTTCTTC
CASSRLAKYNEQFF
>NA|NA|TRBJ2-7|TRBV5-1
TGCGCCAGCAGCTCAGGGGGAGCGGGCTTCTCCTACGAGCAGTACTTC
CASSSGGAGFSYEQYF
>NA|TRBD2|TRBJ2-2|TRBV3-1
TGTGCCAGCAGCCATCTCGGGACTAGCGGGAACACCGGGGAGCTGTTTTTT
CASSHLGTSGNTGELFF
>NA|NA|TRBJ2-7|TRBV30
TGTGCCTGGAGTGAGGCCCGCTACGAGCAGTACTTC
CAWSEARYEQYF
>NA|TRBD2|TRBJ2-1|TRBV4-2
TGTGCCAGCAGCCAAGCGGCGGGACTAGCGGGAGAAAATGAGCAGTTCTTC
CASSQAAGLAGENEQFF
>NA|NA|TRBJ2-1|TRBV28
TGTGCCACGGACAGTCTCTACAATGAGCAGTTCTTC
CATDSLYNEQFF
>NA|NA|TRBJ2-5|TRBV12-5
TGTGCTAGTGGTTTGGGGCTCGCCGAGACCCAGTACTTC
CASGLGLAETQYF
>NA|NA|TRBJ2-5|TRBV28
TGTGCCAGCACTTTAGCAGGAGCCCAAACCCAGTACTTC
CASTLAGAQTQYF
>NA|NA|TRBJ2-3|TRBV5-4
TGTGCCAGCAGTTCGGACCTCACCAGGGAAGATACGCAGTATTTT
CASSSDLTREDTQYF
>NA|TRBD1|TRBJ2-7|TRBV3-1
TGTGCCAGCAGCCGGTTGGGACAGGCAGCCTACGAGCAGTACTTC
CASSRLGQAAYEQYF
>NA|TRBD1|TRBJ1-2|TRBV12-3/TRBV12-4
TGTGCCAGCAGGACCGGACAGGGGGCTAACTATGGCTACACCTTC
CASRTGQGANYGYTF
>once|NA|TRBJ2-5|TRBV24-1
TGTGCCACCAGTGATGGGGAGAGGGTAGAGACCCAGTACTTC
CATSDGERVETQYF
>NA|NA|TRBJ2-5|TRBV7-2
TGTGCCAGCAACTTCCTAGCTTACGAGACCCAGTACTTC
CASNFLAYETQYF
>NA|NA|TRBJ2-7|TRBV29-1
TGCAGCGTTGAATCGGGGGCGAGGGAGCAGTACTTC
CSVESGAREQYF
>NA|TRBD2|TRBJ2-7|TRBV20-1
TGCAGTGCTAGAGTCCGTAGCCGGTGGCTAGCGGGAGCCGAGGGCGACGAGCAGTACTTC
CSARVRSRWLAGAEGDEQYF
>NA|NA|TRBJ1-5|TRBV10-3
TGTGCCATCAGATCGGTGGGGGAGAATCAGCCCCAGCATTTT
CAIRSVGENQPQHF
>NA|TRBD2|TRBJ2-3|TRBV3-1
TGTGCCAGCAGCCATATAGCGGGGAATACGCAGTATTTT
CASSHIAGNTQYF
>NA|TRBD2|TRBJ2-5|TRBV29-1
TGCAGCGTTGGAAGGGCACCGGGAGGGGAGACCCAGTACTTC
CSVGRAPGGETQYF
>few|NA|TRBJ1-1|TRBV18
TGTGCCAGCTCACCCCTGAGAAACACTGAAGCTTTCTTT
CASSPLRNTEAFF
>NA|TRBD2|TRBJ2-1|TRBV29-1
TGCAGCTCGACTAGCGGGAGCTACAATGAGCAGTTCTTC
CSSTSGSYNEQFF
>once|NA|TRBJ1-4|TRBV20-1
TGCAGTGCTAGTAATCCGGTCGCAACTAATGAAAAACTGTTTTTT
CSASNPVATNEKLFF
>NA|NA|TRBJ2-7|TRBV30
TGTGCCTGGAGTCCCGACAGGACAAGGAGGTGGGACTACGAGCAGTACTTC
CAWSPDRTRRWDYEQYF
>NA|NA|TRBJ2-7|TRBV12-3/TRBV12-4
TGTGCCAGCAGAGACCGGGCCGTCTCCTACGAGCAGTACTTC
CASRDRAVSYEQYF
>NA|TRBD2|TRBJ2-5|TRBV4-2
TGTGCCAGCAGCCAAGAATCCGGGGGGGAGACCCAGTACTTC
CASSQESGGETQYF
>NA|TRBD2|TRBJ2-7|TRBV3-1
TGTGCCAGCAGCCGAGAGACTAGCGTCTACTCCTCCTACGAGCAGTACTTC
CASSRETSVYSSYEQYF
>NA|NA|TRBJ1-1|TRBV30
TGTGCCTGGAGTGTACTCTGGGGTAACACTGAAGCTTTCTTT
CAWSVLWGNTEAFF
>once|NA|TRBJ2-3|TRBV21-1
TGTGCCAGCAGCAGCTTACAGGGGGCCGCAGATACGCAGTATTTT
CASSSLQGAADTQYF
>NA|TRBD1|TRBJ1-1|TRBV28
TGTGCCAGCAGAGCCTCGACAGGGGCGAACACTGAAGCTTTCTTT
CASRASTGANTEAFF
>NA|NA|TRBJ2-1|TRBV2
TGTGCCAGCAGAAAGACAGGCGTCCTGAATGAGCAGTTCTTC
CASRKTGVLNEQFF
>NA|NA|TRBJ1-1|TRBV29-1
TGCAGCGTTGAAGAAGGTACTGAAGCTTTCTTT
CSVEEGTEAFF
>NA|NA|TRBJ2-2|TRBV11-1
TGTGCCAGCAGCTCCAAAGGCCCCGACACCGGGGAGCTGTTTTTT
CASSSKGPDTGELFF
>NA|NA|TRBJ1-1|TRBV28
TGTGCCAGCAGCAGCCCCCGTAGGACTGAAGCTTTCTTT
CASSSPRRTEAFF
>NA|TRBD2|TRBJ2-3|TRBV30
TGTGCCTGGAGCTTGACTAGCCAACTAACAGATACGCAGTATTTT
CAWSLTSQLTDTQYF
>NA|NA|TRBJ2-6|TRBV7-8
TGTGCCAGCAGGCACGCGGGACGGACAATCTCTGGGGCCAACGTCCTGACTTTC
CASRHAGRTISGANVLTF
>NA|NA|TRBJ2-7|TRBV7-6
TGTGCCAGCAGTCCCGGCGGAGGGAGCTACGAGCAGTACTTC
CASSPGGGSYEQYF
>NA|NA|TRBJ1-1|TRBV2
TGTGCCAGCAGCGATCAGGGGTGGACTGAAGCTTTCTTT
CASSDQGWTEAFF
>NA|NA|TRBJ2-2|TRBV20-1
TGCAGTGCTAGAGATTGGGCGTTGTCGAACACCGGGGAGCTGTTTTTT
CSARDWALSNTGELFF
>NA|TRBD1|TRBJ1-1|TRBV7-9
TGTGCCAGCATCATAACAACAGGGGTAGCTTTCTTT
CASIITTGVAFF
>NA|TRBD1|TRBJ2-2|TRBV5-1
TGCGCCAGCAGCTCAGGACAGGGCCCCGGGGAGCTGTTTTTT
CASSSGQGPGELFF
>NA|TRBD1|TRBJ1-1|TRBV30
TGTGCCTGGAGCCCCGGGACAGTGAACACTGAAGCTTTCTTT
CAWSPGTVNTEAFF
>NA|NA|TRBJ2-3|TRBV18
TGTGCCAGCTCATCGGGCAACACAGATACGCAGTATTTT
CASSSGNTDTQYF
>NA|NA|TRBJ1-1|TRBV6-5
TGTGCCAGCAGTTACAGGGGTCAGAAGACTGAAGCTTTCTTT
CASSYRGQKTEAFF
>NA|NA|TRBJ2-1|TRBV5-1
TGCGCCAGCAGCTCTACGGGAGCTGACAATGAGCAGTTCTTC
CASSSTGADNEQFF
>NA|NA|TRBJ1-1|TRBV20-1
TGCAGTGCTTCGGACGGGAACACTGAAGCTTTCTTT
CSASDGNTEAFF
>NA|TRBD2|TRBJ2-3|TRBV20-1
TGCAGTGCTAGAGATCCGGGAGCGGGAGGGCCGATTTACACAGATACGCAGTATTTT
CSARDPGAGGPIYTDTQYF
>NA|NA|TRBJ2-5|TRBV7-9
TGTGCCAGCAGCTTTGATGGGGAGACCCAGTACTTC
CASSFDGETQYF
>NA|TRBD1|TRBJ1-1|TRBV24-1
TGTGCCACCAGAGCCGGACAGGGAAACACTGAAGCTTTCTTT
CATRAGQGNTEAFF
>NA|NA|TRBJ1-5|TRBV12-3/TRBV12-4
TGTGCCAGCAGTTTCTTTACGGGGCAGCCCCAGCATTTT
CASSFFTGQPQHF
>NA|TRBD2|TRBJ2-5|TRBV6-2/TRBV6-3
TGTGCCAGCAGTTGGGTAGCGGGTCTTCAAGAGACCCAGTACTTC
CASSWVAGLQETQYF
>NA|NA|TRBJ2-7|TRBV24-1
TGTGCCACCAGTGACCCCTACCTACCGCACGAGCAGTACTTC
CATSDPYLPHEQYF
>NA|NA|TRBJ1-1|TRBV19
TGTGCCAGTAGGCCAGGGTTCATGAACACTGAAGCTTTCTTT
CASRPGFMNTEAFF
>NA|TRBD2|TRBJ2-7|TRBV20-1
TGCAGTGCTAGAGCCCTGTCTAGCGGGAGGGCCCGATACGAGCAGTACTTC
CSARALSSGRARYEQYF
>NA|NA|TRBJ2-5|TRBV5-4
TGTGCCAGCATGGAGGGTCCCCTCCAAGAGACCCAGTACTTC
CASMEGPLQETQYF
>NA|NA|TRBJ2-5|TRBV5-1
TGCGCCAGCAGCTTGGAAGGCCGTCAAGAGACCCAGTACTTC
CASSLEGRQETQYF
>NA|TRBD2|TRBJ2-7|TRBV20-1
TGCAGTGCCATGACACTAGCGGAGCTCTCCTACGAGCAGTACTTC
CSAMTLAELSYEQYF
>NA|NA|TRBJ2-5|TRBV29-1
TGCAGCTTCCGGCTGGATTTAACCCAGTACTTC
CSFRLDLTQYF
>NA|NA|TRBJ2-1|TRBV25-1
TGTGCCAGCAGACAACCGGGACCATCCTACAATGAGCAGTTCTTC
CASRQPGPSYNEQFF